The following is a TCR beta chain sequence with its context. RNA in amounts of roughly 0.5 to 1 ug was reverse transcribed with random hexamers. Via MiXCR, TCRdb re-called the immunoSEQ multiplex PCR reads, giving one row per CDR3 protein. The data hold about 200,000 distinct CDR3 sequences, with nearly 95% observed a single time. V was shortened by 1 base and J by 4 bases, with 13 bases between the two germline ends. CDR1 is GTSNPN and CDR2 is SVGIG in the germline V gene (reference sequence). The CDR3 length is 14 residues. CD8+ and CD4+ T cells from blood underwent TCR beta sequencing, which was carried out in a high-throughput format. This specimen comes from a study of CD8 T cells in Susac syndrome.

Sequencing input: CD4+ T cells from PBMCs. The clonotype originates from a human donor with multiple sclerosis. The chain links TRBV30 to TRBJ1-2, with D possibly TRBD1 on 5 matching bases. CDR3 nucleotides: TGTGCCTGGAGTGACCAGGGTAGCCCCTATGGCTACACCTTC. Its protein is CAWSDQGSPYGYTF.